The clone carrying this T cell receptor (beta chain) was detected ten times or more. The source of the sample is a study of T-cell reconstitution after alpha-beta-depleted transplantation in children. The authors prepared the TCRbeta library with unique molecular identifiers. TCRdb recomputed calls from the PCR reads with MiXCR, one row per CDR3 protein. The sample includes some 150,000 distinct CDR3 sequences, about 9% seen only once; the top ten take over 15%. This CDR3 spans 15 amino acids. Trimming took 6 bases from V and 6 from J, leaving 17 bases between them. From germline, CDR1 is LNHNV and CDR2 YYDKDF (reference sequence).

The sample consisted of PBMCs, mostly from graft donor cells, taken 180 days after TCRalphabeta/CD19-depleted stem cell transplant. The V gene is TRBV15, the J gene TRBJ2-2; D unclear. The source is a female patient aged 2-15 years who had a stem cell transplant for congenital amegakaryocytic thrombocytopenia, so the T cells may come from the graft donor. The CDR3 reads CATRGRSAVAGELFF. DNA for the CDR3: TGTGCCACCAGGGGTCGCTCTGCGGTAGCCGGGGAGCTGTTTTTT.